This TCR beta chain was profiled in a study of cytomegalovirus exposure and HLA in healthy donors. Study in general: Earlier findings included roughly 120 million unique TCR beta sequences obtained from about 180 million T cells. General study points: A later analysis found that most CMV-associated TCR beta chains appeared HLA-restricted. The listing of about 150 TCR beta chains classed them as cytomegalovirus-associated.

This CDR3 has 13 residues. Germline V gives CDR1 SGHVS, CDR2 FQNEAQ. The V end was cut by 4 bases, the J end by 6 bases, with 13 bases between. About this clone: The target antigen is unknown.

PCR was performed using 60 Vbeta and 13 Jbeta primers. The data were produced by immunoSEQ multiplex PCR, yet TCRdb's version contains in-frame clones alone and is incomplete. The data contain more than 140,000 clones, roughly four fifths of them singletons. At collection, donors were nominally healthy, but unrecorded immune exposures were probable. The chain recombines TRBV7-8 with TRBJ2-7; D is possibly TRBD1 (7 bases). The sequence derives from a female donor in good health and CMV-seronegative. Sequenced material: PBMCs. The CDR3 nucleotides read TGTGCCAGCAGCTCCCCGCAGGGGGGCGAGCAGTACTTC. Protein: CASSSPQGGEQYF. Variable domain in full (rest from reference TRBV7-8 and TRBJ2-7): GAGVSQSPRYKVAKRGQDVALRCDPISGHVSLFWYQQALGQGPEFLTYFQNEAQLDKSGLPSDRFFAERPEGSVSTLKIQRTQQEDSAVYLCASSSPQGGEQYFGPGTRLTVT.